The source of this TCR beta chain is a study of spatial heterogeneity in lung cancer. As for the study in general: Raw reads contained each unique TCR and UMI combination more than ten times on average. Study findings and constraints: Ubiquitous nonsynonymous mutations were tracked by counts of ubiquitous expanded TCRs, and regional ones by counts of regional expanded TCRs. Tracking of tumor mutation counts was seen in expanded intratumoral alpha and beta TCR counts.

This clonotype was recorded many times. Its antigen is unidentified. The CDR3 covers 14 residues. Trimming stripped 3 bases from V and 4 bases from J, with 10 bases between. The time point was: sample taken at primary tumor resection. TCRdb ran MiXCR on the 5' RACE reads and lists one entry per CDR3 protein. The data hold fewer than 11,000 distinct CDR3 sequences, with under 8.5% observed a single time. Specimen: lung tumor tissue, collected at surgery. V usage is TRBV12-3 or TRBV12-4 and J usage is TRBJ1-5; possibly TRBD1 for D (5 bases). This clonotype originated in a male donor with early-stage non-small cell lung cancer. As DNA, the CDR3 is TGTGCCAGCAGTTTTGACAGTACGAATCAGCCCCAGCATTTT. Protein: CASSFDSTNQPQHF.